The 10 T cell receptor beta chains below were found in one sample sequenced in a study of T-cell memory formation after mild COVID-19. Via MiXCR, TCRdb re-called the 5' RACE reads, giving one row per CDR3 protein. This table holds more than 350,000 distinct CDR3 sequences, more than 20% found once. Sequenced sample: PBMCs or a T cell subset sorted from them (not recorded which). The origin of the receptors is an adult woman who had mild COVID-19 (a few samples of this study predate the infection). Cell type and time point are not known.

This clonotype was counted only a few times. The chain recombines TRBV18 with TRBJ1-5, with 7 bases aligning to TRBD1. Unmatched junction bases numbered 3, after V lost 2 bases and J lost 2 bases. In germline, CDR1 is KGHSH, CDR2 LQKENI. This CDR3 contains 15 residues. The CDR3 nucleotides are TGTGCCAGCTCACCAAGCACAGGGGGCAATCAGCCCCAGCATTTT. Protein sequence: CASSPSTGGNQPQHF.

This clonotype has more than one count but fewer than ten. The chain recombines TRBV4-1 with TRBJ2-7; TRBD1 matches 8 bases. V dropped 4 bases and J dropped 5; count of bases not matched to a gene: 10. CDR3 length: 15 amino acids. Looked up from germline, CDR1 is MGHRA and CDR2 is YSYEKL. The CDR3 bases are TGCGCCAGCAGCCTATCTCCGACAGGGGAGAACGAGCAGTACTTC. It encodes CASSLSPTGENEQYF.

The CDR3 loop is CASSSYTYEQYF. The CDR3, as DNA: TGTGCCAGCAGCTCATATACCTACGAGCAGTACTTC. The V gene is TRBV7-6, the J gene TRBJ2-7, with D unclear. The V and J ends lost 4 bases and 2 bases respectively, with 6 bases between them. This CDR3 has 12 residues. Per germline, CDR1 SGHVS and CDR2 FNYEAQ.

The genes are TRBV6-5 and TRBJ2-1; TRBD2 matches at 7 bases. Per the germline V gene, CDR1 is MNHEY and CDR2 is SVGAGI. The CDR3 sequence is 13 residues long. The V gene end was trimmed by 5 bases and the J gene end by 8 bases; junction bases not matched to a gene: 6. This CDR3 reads CASSAGVRDEQFF. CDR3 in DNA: TGTGCCAGCAGTGCGGGGGTGAGAGATGAGCAGTTCTTC.

The CDR3 sequence is CASSLVASGRVETQYF. The CDR3 region has the DNA TGTGCCAGCAGCTTAGTGGCTAGCGGGAGAGTTGAGACCCAGTACTTC. The chain couples TRBV11-2 to TRBJ2-5; 10 bases agree with TRBD2. With 1 base clipped from V and 5 bases from J, the junction kept 7 bases outside the gene matches. Germline V gene lookup returns CDR1 SGHAT and CDR2 FQNNGV. The length of the CDR3 is 16 residues.

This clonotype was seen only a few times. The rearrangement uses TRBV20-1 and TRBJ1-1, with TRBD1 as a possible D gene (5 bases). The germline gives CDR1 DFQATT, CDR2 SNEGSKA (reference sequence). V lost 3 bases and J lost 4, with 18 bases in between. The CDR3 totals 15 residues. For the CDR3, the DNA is TGCAGTGCTAGTTCGGCGGGCAGGGATGCCACTGAAGCTTTCTTT. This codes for CSASSAGRDATEAFF.

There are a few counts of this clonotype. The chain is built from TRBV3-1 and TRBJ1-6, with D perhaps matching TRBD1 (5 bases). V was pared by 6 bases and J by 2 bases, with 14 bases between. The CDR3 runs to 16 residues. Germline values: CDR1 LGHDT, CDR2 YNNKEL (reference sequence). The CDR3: CASSRTVGAYNSPLHF. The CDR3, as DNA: TGTGCCAGCAGTCGTACCGTGGGGGCCTATAATTCACCCCTCCACTTT.

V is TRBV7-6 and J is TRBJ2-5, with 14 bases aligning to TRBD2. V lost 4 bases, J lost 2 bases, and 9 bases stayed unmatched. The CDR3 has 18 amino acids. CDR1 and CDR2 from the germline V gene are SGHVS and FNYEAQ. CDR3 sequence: CASSSGLAGGVGQETQYF. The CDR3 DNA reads TGTGCCAGCAGCTCCGGACTAGCGGGGGGCGTTGGGCAAGAGACCCAGTACTTC.

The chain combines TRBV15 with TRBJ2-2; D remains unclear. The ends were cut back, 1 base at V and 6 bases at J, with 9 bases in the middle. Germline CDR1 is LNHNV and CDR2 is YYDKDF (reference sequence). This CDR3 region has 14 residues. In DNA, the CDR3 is TGTGCCACCAGCAGAGTCCTTATGGCCGGGGAGCTGTTTTTT. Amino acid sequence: CATSRVLMAGELFF. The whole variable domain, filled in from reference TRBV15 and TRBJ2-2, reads DAMVIQNPRYQVTQFGKPVTLSCSQTLNHNVMYWYQQKSSQAPKLLFHYYDKDFNNEADTPDNFQSRRPNTSFCFLDIRSPGLGDTAMYLCATSRVLMAGELFFGEGSRLTVL.

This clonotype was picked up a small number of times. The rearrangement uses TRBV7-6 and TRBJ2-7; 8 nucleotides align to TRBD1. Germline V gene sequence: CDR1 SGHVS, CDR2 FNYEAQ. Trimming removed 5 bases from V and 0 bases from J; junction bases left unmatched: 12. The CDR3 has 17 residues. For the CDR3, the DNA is TGTGCCAGCAGCGCATATCCTCGCAGGGGGCTCTCCTACGAGCAGTACTTC. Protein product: CASSAYPRRGLSYEQYF.